These 20 T cell receptor beta chains share one sample of origin, sequenced in a study of blood T cell repertoires in COVID-19. Method: immunoSEQ multiplex PCR; TCRdb's copy keeps in-frame clones and lacks some. Of about 120,000 clones in the sample, 77% are singletons; the top ten hold 6.5% to 9%. What was sequenced was peripheral blood. These receptors all come from a human donor in a cohort sampled during active COVID-19.

V is TRBV4-1 and J is TRBJ1-1; D is ambiguous. Trimming removed 0 bases at V and 0 bases at J, with 11 bases between. The germline CDR1 and CDR2 sequences are MGHRA and YSYEKL. The CDR3 extends over 16 amino acids. The CDR3 here is CASSQDIGRVNTEAFF. CDR3 nucleotide sequence: TGCGCCAGCAGCCAAGATATCGGTAGAGTGAACACTGAAGCTTTCTTT.

The rearrangement joins TRBV11-2 to TRBJ2-7, with 10 bases matching TRBD1. The germline gives CDR1 SGHAT, CDR2 FQNNGV. The CDR3 is 17 amino acids. Trimming removed 3 bases from V and 6 bases from J; junction bases left unmatched: 14. CDR3 sequence (DNA): TGTGCCAGCAGCTTCGATCTCCCGGGACAGGGGAAATCCGAGCAGTACTTC. It yields the protein CASSFDLPGQGKSEQYF.

This chain joins TRBV2 and TRBJ1-2, with D perhaps matching TRBD1 (5 bases). Trimming took 7 bases from V and 8 from J, leaving 14 bases between them. The CDR3 is 12 residues long. The germline V gene encodes CDR1 SNHLY and CDR2 FYNNEI. CDR3 sequence (DNA): TGTGCCAGCACCCCGGGGGGGACGGGCTACACCTTC. Protein: CASTPGGTGYTF.

The chain joins TRBV7-6 to TRBJ2-1, with 9 bases that match TRBD2. The germline gives CDR1 SGHVS, CDR2 FNYEAQ. This CDR3 is 14 amino acids long. The V segment lost 1 base and the J segment 8 bases; nucleotides outside the gene matches: 3. CDR3 in DNA: TGTGCCAGCAGCTTAGGCGGGGGGGCCTATGAGCAGTTCTTC. Translated: CASSLGGGAYEQFF.

This chain joins TRBV4-1 and TRBJ1-1; D call uncertain. The CDR3 spans 13 residues. Germline values: CDR1 MGHRA, CDR2 YSYEKL. Trimming stripped 4 bases from V and 11 bases from J, with 17 bases between. The CDR3 spells CASSPLGGGKAFF. The CDR3 nucleotides read TGCGCCAGCAGCCCCCTGGGTGGAGGGAAGGCTTTCTTT.

This rearrangement joins TRBV19 to TRBJ2-7; TRBD2 matches 11 bases. CDR3 length equals 15 residues. Germline-derived CDR1 and CDR2 are LNHDA and SQIVND (reference sequence). The V segment lost 5 bases and the J segment 4 bases; nucleotides outside the gene matches: 7. This CDR3 reads CASSPTGLAAYEQYF. The CDR3 DNA reads as TGTGCCAGTAGTCCCACGGGACTAGCGGCATACGAGCAGTACTTC.

This clone was seen a few times. The chain couples TRBV5-8 to TRBJ1-3; D gene uncertain. The germline CDR1 and CDR2 sequences are SGHTS and YDEGEE. V was shortened by 6 bases and J by 12 bases, with 10 bases between the two germline ends. The CDR3 extends over 10 amino acids. CDR3 in DNA: TGTGCCAGCAACCTGGGCCTCATATATTTT. Amino acid sequence: CASNLGLIYF.

The rearrangement links TRBV2 to TRBJ2-5; TRBD1 might be the D (5 bases). Trimming removed 5 bases at V and 2 bases at J, with 9 bases between. CDR1 and CDR2 from the germline V gene are SNHLY and FYNNEI. The CDR3 has 13 residues. This CDR3 is CASSRTQQETQYF. CDR3 sequence (DNA): TGTGCCAGCAGTCGGACACAGCAAGAGACCCAGTACTTC.

The J gene is TRBJ2-5, the V gene TRBV11-2; D unclear. The V gene's germline CDR1 is SGHAT and CDR2 FQNNGV. Trimming pared 5 bases from V and 2 bases from J, leaving 3 bases between. This CDR3 has 11 residues. The CDR3 nucleotides are TGTGCCAGCAGCCCACAAGAGACCCAGTACTTC. This encodes CASSPQETQYF.

This chain joins TRBV30 and TRBJ2-2, with TRBD2 as a possible D gene (5 bases). CDR1 and CDR2 (germline): GTSNPN, SVGIG (reference sequence). CDR3 length: 14 amino acids. Trimming cost V 3 bases and J 2 bases, with 10 bases left between them. CDR3 DNA sequence: TGTGCCTGGAGGCGGACTTCTAACACCGGGGAGCTGTTTTTT. Amino acids: CAWRRTSNTGELFF. Full variable domain (missing parts from reference TRBV30 and TRBJ2-2): SQTIHQWPATLVQPVGSPLSLECTVEGTSNPNLYWYRQAAGRGLQLLFYSVGIGQISSEVPQNLSASRPQDRQFILSSKKLLLSDSGFYLCAWRRTSNTGELFFGEGSRLTVL.

The chain employs TRBV10-2 and TRBJ2-2, with TRBD2 identical over 8 bases. Losses at the gene ends were 2 bases for V and 2 bases for J; bases not matched to a gene: 19. The CDR3 totals 21 residues. Germline CDR1 WSHSY, CDR2 SAAADI. For the CDR3, the DNA is TGCGCCAGCAGTGAGACGCTTCATAACGTTCTAGCGGGCAAAAACACCGGGGAGCTGTTTTTT. This sequence encodes CASSETLHNVLAGKNTGELFF.

The chain joins TRBV24-1 to TRBJ2-3; 8 bases agree with TRBD1. The V gene's germline CDR1 is KGHDR and CDR2 SFDVKD. The CDR3 extends over 16 amino acids. The V gene end was trimmed by 3 bases and the J gene end by 3 bases; junction bases not matched to a gene: 7. CDR3 region: CATSDPGQGGTDTQYF. The CDR3 DNA sequence: TGTGCCACCAGTGATCCCGGACAGGGTGGAACAGATACGCAGTATTTT.

The J gene is TRBJ2-7, the V gene TRBV7-2; the match to TRBD1 covers 8 bases. In germline, CDR1 is SGHTA, CDR2 FQGNSA. The CDR3 extends over 15 amino acids. The ends lost 1 base at V and 6 bases at J; junction bases unmatched: 8. CDR3 sequence: CASSLGDRPRGEQYF. CDR3 sequence (DNA): TGTGCCAGCAGCTTAGGGGACAGGCCCCGGGGCGAGCAGTACTTC.

The chain recombines TRBV24-1 with TRBJ2-5, with D possibly matching TRBD2 (6 bases). The CDR3 extends over 18 amino acids. Trimming cost V 6 bases and J 0 bases, with 22 bases left between them. Germline V CDR1 and CDR2: KGHDR, SFDVKD. CDR3 DNA: TGTGCCACCAGTCCAGCCCCAGGTGGGGGAGGTAACCAAGAGACCCAGTACTTC. Amino acid sequence: CATSPAPGGGGNQETQYF.

This chain connects TRBV4-2 to TRBJ1-1, with a possible D match to TRBD1 (5 bases). Deletions cut 0 bases from V and 5 bases from J, with 22 bases between. The CDR3 runs 18 residues. Per germline, CDR1 LGHNA and CDR2 YNFKEQ. This CDR3 reads CASSQDLTYTLHRTEAFF. Here the CDR3 DNA reads TGTGCCAGCAGCCAAGATCTGACATACACGTTGCACAGGACTGAAGCTTTCTTT.

This clone was detected only once. The V gene is TRBV28, the J gene TRBJ1-5; no definite D call. CDR1 MDHEN and CDR2 SYDVKM come from the germline V gene. CDR3 size: 14 residues. Trimming left V 5 bases short and J 2 bases short, with 10 bases between. The CDR3 nucleotides read TGTGCCAGCAGTCCTGAGAGAGGCAATCAGCCCCAGCATTTT. Protein sequence: CASSPERGNQPQHF.

The chain recombines TRBV28 with TRBJ2-3, with a possible D match to TRBD2 (5 bases). Trimming pared 6 bases from V and 2 bases from J, leaving 12 bases between. From germline, CDR1 is MDHEN and CDR2 SYDVKM. The CDR3 sequence is 14 residues long. The CDR3 sequence is CASSPFRDTDTQYF. CDR3 sequence (DNA): TGTGCCAGCAGCCCCTTCCGGGACACAGATACGCAGTATTTT.

This clone came up a few times. The rearrangement uses TRBV4-2 and TRBJ1-2, with 8 nucleotides matching TRBD1. CDR3 length: 18 amino acids. V lost 0 bases and J lost 6; bases outside the gene matches: 15. Germline V gives CDR1 LGHNA, CDR2 YNFKEQ. The chain's CDR3 is CASSQDRNSQGARNGYTF. CDR3 DNA: TGTGCCAGCAGCCAAGATAGAAACAGCCAGGGGGCCCGTAATGGCTACACCTTC.

The chain uses TRBV6-6 and TRBJ1-1; 7 bases are shared with TRBD1. The V gene's germline CDR1 is MNHNY and CDR2 SVGAGI (reference sequence). The CDR3 runs 13 residues. The ends lost 5 bases at V and 0 bases at J; junction bases unmatched: 0. This chain's CDR3 is CASSTGVNTEAFF. For the CDR3, the DNA is TGTGCCAGCAGTACAGGGGTGAACACTGAAGCTTTCTTT.

This clone was recorded once. J is TRBJ2-7 and V is TRBV5-6; D is possibly TRBD1 (7 bases). The CDR3 spans 14 residues. Trimming removed 5 bases from V and 2 bases from J, with 14 bases in between. Per germline, CDR1 SGHDT and CDR2 YYEEEE. The CDR3 reads CASSSAGTAYEQYF. CDR3 nucleotide sequence: TGTGCCAGCAGTAGCGCGGGGACAGCCTACGAGCAGTACTTC.